A single T cell receptor (beta chain) is shown here with its context. CDR3 length equals 21 residues. The data were taken from a study of blood T cell repertoires in COVID-19. Study information: Spain, Italy and the United States supplied samples that represented acute and convalescent COVID-19. T cells, B-cell-depleted T cells, or PBMCs supplied cDNA or gDNA.

How the authors handled the data: From reference gene primer amplification, estimates of nucleated cell counts were derived. Assay used: immunoSEQ multiplex PCR; TCRdb lists only in-frame clones, some missing. V and J calls and clone size are given by that table; D and trimming were obtained from the DNA. The table shows hundreds of thousands of clones, with around nine tenths occurring only once. Source material: peripheral blood. The chain joins TRBV21-1 to TRBJ2-7; TRBD2, the table's D call, lacks a check against the DNA. TRBV21-1 is listed as a pseudogene. This sequence originates from a woman aged 25 to 45 with COVID-19, enrolled during active disease. CDR3 sequence (DNA): TGTGCCAGCAGCACTATCCCCACCGGACTAGCGGGGGGGCCGGAAACCTACGAGCAGTACGTC. Amino acid sequence: CASSTIPTGLAGGPETYEQYV.